Below, 21 T cell receptor beta chains from the same sample are listed, as sequenced in a study of control samples from healthy donors and cancer patients. Generated by immunoSEQ multiplex PCR, the TCRdb table keeps only in-frame clones and is missing some. The table includes about 50,000 clones, roughly 90% detected once. Input material: PBMCs. The source of these receptors is a man aged 50-59 years with head and neck cancer.

The chain joins TRBV7-8 to TRBJ1-1; D remains unclear. CDR1 SGHVS and CDR2 FQNEAQ come from the germline V gene. The CDR3 consists of 15 residues. V was shortened by 4 bases and J by 5 bases, with 17 bases between the two germline ends. CDR3 sequence reads: CASSSRRIAGTEAFF. The CDR3 bases are TGTGCCAGCAGCTCACGCCGGATAGCGGGGACTGAAGCTTTCTTT.

This rearrangement joins TRBV5-6 to TRBJ2-3; the D call may be TRBD1 or TRBD2 (6 bases each). From germline, CDR1 is SGHDT and CDR2 YYEEEE. The germline V and J ends were trimmed by 1 base and 4 bases, with 13 bases remaining between them. This CDR3 spans 15 amino acids. The CDR3 sequence: CASSLSFGGADTQYF. Written as DNA, the CDR3 is TGTGCCAGCAGCTTGTCTTTCGGGGGCGCAGATACGCAGTATTTT.

The chain carries TRBV5-4 and TRBJ1-2, with TRBD1 as a possible D gene (5 bases). From germline, CDR1 is SGHNT and CDR2 YYREEE (reference sequence). The germline V and J ends were trimmed by 0 bases and 2 bases, with 8 bases remaining between them. This CDR3 is built from 14 residues. The CDR3 region has the DNA TGTGCCAGCAGCTTGGTTCGGGGCAACTATGGCTACACCTTC. Protein sequence: CASSLVRGNYGYTF.

J is TRBJ2-5 and V is TRBV7-2, with D perhaps matching TRBD2 (5 bases). The V gene's germline CDR1 is SGHTA and CDR2 FQGNSA. This CDR3 contains 13 residues. The V and J ends lost 1 base and 8 bases respectively, with 11 bases between them. The CDR3 sequence: CASSLGIGLTQYF. CDR3 bases: TGTGCCAGCAGCTTAGGCATCGGACTCACCCAGTACTTC.

The CDR3 sequence: CASSPPGQVSGNTIYF. DNA of the CDR3: TGTGCCAGCAGTCCCCCGGGACAGGTATCTGGAAACACCATATATTTT. The V call is TRBV28, the J call TRBJ1-3; 8 bases are shared with TRBD1. This CDR3 is built from 16 residues. Germline V gene lookup returns CDR1 MDHEN and CDR2 SYDVKM. Trimming cost V 5 bases and J 1 base; bases outside gene matches: 7.

The V gene is TRBV6-5, the J gene TRBJ2-7, with D tentatively TRBD1 (5 bases). V gave up 4 bases and J gave up 2 bases, with 9 bases separating them. The CDR3 is 13 residues long. In germline, CDR1 is MNHEY, CDR2 SVGAGI. CDR3 sequence: CASSWQGTYEQYF. The CDR3 bases are TGTGCCAGCAGTTGGCAGGGTACCTACGAGCAGTACTTC.

CDR3 nucleotide sequence: TGTGCCAGCGCGCGGGGGGCAGGGGTGGATAGATATGGCTACACCTTC. Translation gives CASARGAGVDRYGYTF. The V call is TRBV28, the J call TRBJ1-2; a possible D gene is TRBD1 (6 bases). Trimming removed 8 bases at V and 5 bases at J, with 24 bases between. The CDR3 is made up of 16 amino acids. Germline-derived CDR1 and CDR2 are MDHEN and SYDVKM.

This chain joins TRBV6-2 or TRBV6-3 and TRBJ1-3, with a possible D match to TRBD1 (5 bases). The CDR3 has 17 residues. Germline V gene lookup returns CDR1 MNHEY and CDR2 SVGEGT. Trimming took off 6 bases at V and 0 bases at J, with 18 bases between the two ends. The CDR3: CASSQGESGSSGNTIYF. CDR3 nucleotide sequence: TGTGCCAGCAGCCAGGGAGAATCGGGAAGCTCTGGAAACACCATATATTTT.

This chain joins TRBV11-2 and TRBJ2-3; no definite D call. Looked up from germline, CDR1 is SGHAT and CDR2 is FQNNGV. With 1 base removed from V and 2 bases from J, the gap between germline ends came to 10 bases. The CDR3 totals 15 residues. The CDR3 DNA is TGTGCCAGCAGCTTAGGTGGCAAAACCACAGATACGCAGTATTTT. The encoded protein is CASSLGGKTTDTQYF. The full variable domain, its missing parts supplied by reference TRBV11-2 and TRBJ2-3, is EAGVAQSPRYKIIEKRQSVAFWCNPISGHATLYWYQQILGQGPKLLIQFQNNGVVDDSQLPKDRFSAERLKGVDSTLKIQPAKLEDSAVYLCASSLGGKTTDTQYFGPGTRLTVL.

This clone was seen once. The chain combines TRBV11-2 with TRBJ2-5; the D gene is possibly TRBD1 (5 bases). This CDR3 is built from 13 residues. Germline V gene lookup returns CDR1 SGHAT and CDR2 FQNNGV. V was cut by 5 bases and J by 1 base, with 8 bases left in between. The DNA for the CDR3 is TGTGCCAGCAGCCCTACAGGCCAAGAGACCCAGTACTTC. Protein: CASSPTGQETQYF.

The rearrangement links TRBV18 to TRBJ2-7; TRBD1 matches 10 bases. The CDR3 runs to 14 residues. Per germline, CDR1 KGHSH and CDR2 LQKENI. Trimming at V came to 6 bases and at J to 6 bases, leaving 8 bases not matched to a gene. CDR3 coding DNA: TGTGCCAGCTCCCTGACAGGGGGCAAGGGCGAGCAGTACTTC. Translating gives CASSLTGGKGEQYF.

The chain has TRBV28 and TRBJ1-2, with 10 positions matching TRBD1. The V gene's germline CDR1 is MDHEN and CDR2 SYDVKM. The junction had 7 bases not matched to a gene; V was cut back by 1 base and J by 5 bases. The CDR3 consists of 16 residues. The CDR3 DNA sequence: TGTGCCAGCAGTTTATCCAGGGACAGGGGTGGATATGGCTACACCTTC. Its translation: CASSLSRDRGGYGYTF.

This clone was found once. The chain links TRBV28 to TRBJ2-7, with D perhaps TRBD1 or TRBD2 (6 bases each). Germline CDR1 is MDHEN and CDR2 is SYDVKM. Trimming left V 8 bases short and J 0 bases short, with 11 bases between. The CDR3 covers 13 residues. The DNA of the CDR3 is TGTGCCAGCGACAGGCGGGACTCCTACGAGCAGTACTTC. It is translated as CASDRRDSYEQYF.

The chain is built from TRBV5-5 and TRBJ2-7, with D possibly matching TRBD1 (5 bases). Germline CDR1 and CDR2: SGHKS and YYEKEE (reference sequence). Trimming cost V 0 bases and J 2 bases, with 9 bases left between them. CDR3 length: 14 residues. CDR3 protein: CASSLVGRAYEQYF. The CDR3 DNA sequence: TGTGCCAGCAGCTTGGTTGGCAGGGCCTACGAGCAGTACTTC.

The chain combines TRBV5-1 with TRBJ2-7, with 10 bases matching TRBD1. The CDR3 length is 15 residues. Germline V CDR1 and CDR2: SGHRS, YFSETQ. J was trimmed by 3 bases and V by 4 bases; bases with no gene match: 7. CDR3 sequence: CASSPRTGGDYEQYF. As DNA, the CDR3 is TGCGCCAGCAGCCCCCGGACAGGGGGAGACTACGAGCAGTACTTC.

This chain uses TRBV29-1 with TRBJ2-1; TRBD2 matches 9 bases. After removal of 3 bases from V and 0 bases from J, the junction contained 9 bases not matched to a gene. The germline CDR1 and CDR2 sequences are SQVTM and ANQGSEA. CDR3 length: 17 amino acids. The CDR3 sequence is CSVDFRPSGTSYNEQFF. CDR3 bases: TGCAGCGTTGATTTCCGGCCTAGCGGGACCTCCTACAATGAGCAGTTCTTC.

The chain is built from TRBV11-2 and TRBJ2-5; no clear D. The CDR3 length is 12 residues. Trimming took 1 base from V and 5 from J, leaving 5 bases between them. Germline V lookup: CDR1 SGHAT, CDR2 FQNNGV. The chain's CDR3 is CASSLVEETQYF. The CDR3 bases are TGTGCCAGCAGCTTAGTGGAGGAGACCCAGTACTTC.

The chain employs TRBV6-5 and TRBJ2-7; TRBD2 matches 10 bases. V was pared by 6 bases and J by 6 bases, with 11 bases of the junction left unmatched. In germline, CDR1 is MNHEY, CDR2 SVGAGI. This CDR3 is built from 15 residues. CDR3 protein: CASSSQAGGRGEQYF. The CDR3 DNA reads TGTGCCAGCAGCTCCCAAGCGGGAGGGCGGGGCGAGCAGTACTTC.

This clone was detected only once. The CDR3 is CASSLTPMGGITDTQYF. The CDR3 DNA sequence: TGCGCCAGCAGCTTAACCCCAATGGGGGGGATCACAGATACGCAGTATTTT. V and J are TRBV5-1 and TRBJ2-3; TRBD2 matches 7 bases. The CDR3 is 17 amino acids. CDR1 and CDR2 (germline): SGHRS, YFSETQ. V gave up 2 bases and J gave up 2 bases; unmatched junction bases: 11.

V gene TRBV30 combines with J gene TRBJ1-2; unclear D gene. The CDR3 is 16 residues long. Germline lookup yields CDR1 GTSNPN and CDR2 SVGIG (reference sequence). The ends were cut back, 5 bases at V and 1 base at J, with 20 bases in the middle. The CDR3 DNA follows: TGTGCCTGGGAGGGTCGAGGCACCCTATTTAACTATGGCTACACCTTC. Translation gives CAWEGRGTLFNYGYTF.

The genes are TRBV10-3 and TRBJ1-5; D may be TRBD1 (5 bases). This CDR3 contains 14 residues. Trimming shortened V by 8 bases and J by 0 bases, and 11 bases separated the two germline ends. Germline loops: CDR1 ENHRY, CDR2 SYGVKD. The DNA for the CDR3 is TGTGCCATCGGGGGGGGAGATAGCAATCAGCCCCAGCATTTT. Amino acids: CAIGGGDSNQPQHF.